This is a list of T cell receptor beta chains from one sample in a study of cytomegalovirus exposure and HLA in healthy donors. Generated by immunoSEQ multiplex PCR, the TCRdb table keeps only in-frame clones and is missing some. The profile shows roughly 150,000 clones, 73% of them singletons. The sequenced material came from PBMCs. The receptors derive from a woman under 30 in good health and CMV-seropositive. Both conserved end residues are trimmed from each CDR3. Fields, in order: J gene, V gene, CDR3 length, CDR3 protein.

>TRBJ2-7|TRBV7-9|10
ASSLEGDEQY
>TRBJ1-5|TRBV9|13
ASTRSDSLNQPQH
>TRBJ1-6|TRBV2|13
ASNPDRGLGSPLH
>TRBJ2-3|TRBV9|12
ASSGDYSTDTQY
>TRBJ2-2|TRBV27|14
ASSLSGGGLTGELF
>TRBJ2-3|TRBV5-1|12
ASSPSGYTDTQY
>TRBJ2-7|TRBV28|15
ASSLWVRQGAPYEQY
>TRBJ2-4|TRBV15|15
ATKASDGLGAKNIQY
>TRBJ2-7|TRBV28|12
ASSQDGGTYEQY
>TRBJ1-1|TRBV30|10
AWNRVNTEAF
>TRBJ1-1|TRBV6-5|12
ASSYAGPNTEAF
>TRBJ1-2|TRBV6-5|11
ASREGSKWGYT
>TRBJ1-6|TRBV18|14
ASSPIPLPGASPLH
>TRBJ2-3|TRBV27|13
ASMAGEAKRDTQY
>TRBJ2-5|TRBV7-2|14
ASSTGLAGGLETQY
>TRBJ2-2|TRBV5-6|13
ASSLERVGTGELF
>TRBJ2-3|TRBV5-1|13
ASSTGGTSPYTQY
>TRBJ2-3|TRBV7-3|13
ASSLNGGATDTQY
>TRBJ1-2|TRBV7-2|9
ASSQREGYT
>TRBJ1-2|TRBV4-2|12
ASSQEAAGYGYT
>NA|TRBV5-1|10
ASSRTTYEQY
>TRBJ1-2|TRBV30|11
AWSVGTGYGYT
>TRBJ1-1|TRBV11-1|13
ASSPYPLFNAEAF
>TRBJ2-2|TRBV19|15
ASSRPSGGAGTGELF
>TRBJ2-2|TRBV2|12
ASTGHQNTGELF
>TRBJ2-1|TRBV7-2|12
ASRTGGAPNEQF
>TRBJ1-1|TRBV6-5|13
ASRAGTVDNTEAF
>TRBJ2-2|TRBV4-3|13
ASSQDAGGTGELF
>TRBJ1-2|TRBV5-3|13
ARSLRPTTGYGYT
>TRBJ2-7|TRBV20-1|9
SAGSGDEQY
>TRBJ2-7|TRBV7-9|15
ASSSATRLLLAYEQY
>TRBJ2-1|TRBV30|10
AWSPLFNEQF
>TRBJ2-7|TRBV4-1|14
ASSQGVSLSSYEQY
>TRBJ1-1|TRBV27|13
ASSLTGGKGTEAF
>TRBJ1-2|TRBV18|13
ASSPGGNPVNGYT
>TRBJ1-4|TRBV7-2|16
ASSTKGDRVRTNEKLF
>TRBJ2-7|TRBV11-3|10
ASSIATGEQY
>TRBJ2-1|TRBV7-7|13
ASSAGTGPYNEQF
>TRBJ2-7|TRBV6-1|12
ASSEGWGRYEQY
>TRBJ2-5|TRBV11-1|14
ASSLEGLAGQETQY
>TRBJ2-5|TRBV19|14
ASSKISGALQETQY
>TRBJ2-3|TRBV7-9|14
ASSLGLAEITDTQY
>TRBJ2-7|TRBV7-2|13
ASSPRTGLTYEQY
>TRBJ2-2|TRBV13|14
ASRVRGGMNTGELF
>TRBJ2-3|TRBV7-8|13
ASSQGQAYTDTQY
>TRBJ2-1|TRBV19|13
ASSPQRRMTDEQF
>TRBJ2-7|TRBV30|11
AWSLTGASEQY
>TRBJ1-4|TRBV7-9|15
ASSYGTGQATNEKLF
>TRBJ2-7|TRBV9|12
ASSPGQGTYEQY
>TRBJ1-3|TRBV9|12
ASSVGSSGNTIY